Shown below are 10 T cell receptor beta chains from a single sample sequenced in a study of beta chain features in type 1 diabetes. Findings of the study overall: A moderate, significant TCRB CDR3 shortening appeared in type 1 diabetes across four CD4+ subsets.

The isolated RNA, all of it, was reverse transcribed, so expressed TCRB transcripts were what got sequenced. Profiling relied on immunoSEQ multiplex PCR, and the TCRdb table lists in-frame clones only, not all of them. The sample has about 180,000 clones, under 9.5% seen once; the top ten hold roughly 0.5%. Antigens for these TCRs are unknown. The sample comprised central memory CD4+ T cells from blood. The receptors were gathered from a young man with type 1 diabetes.

This clone was picked up many times. This CDR3 is CACHRGLSGNTIYF. The CDR3 nucleotides read TGTGCCTGTCACAGGGGCCTCTCTGGAAACACCATATATTTT. The J gene is TRBJ1-3, the V gene TRBV30; 7 bases map to TRBD1. The length of the CDR3 is 14 residues. V shed 6 bases and J 0 bases; nucleotides not matched to a gene: 5. CDR1 GTSNPN and CDR2 SVGIG come from the germline V gene (reference sequence).

V is TRBV6-5 and J is TRBJ2-7, with 7 bases lining up with TRBD2. The V segment lost 0 bases and the J segment 4 bases; nucleotides outside the gene matches: 6. Per germline, CDR1 MNHEY and CDR2 SVGAGI. This CDR3 comprises 15 residues. CDR3 sequence (DNA): TGTGCCAGCAGTTACTCACCGGGACTACCATACGAGCAGTACTTC. The encoded protein is CASSYSPGLPYEQYF.

The V and J genes are TRBV4-2 and TRBJ2-1; the D is unclear. This CDR3 has 15 amino acids. Germline V gives CDR1 LGHNA, CDR2 YNFKEQ. The ends were cut back, 1 base at V and 3 bases at J, with 10 bases in the middle. CDR3 nucleotide sequence: TGTGCCAGCAGCCAAGCAGGTTTTGACTACAATGAGCAGTTCTTC. It specifies CASSQAGFDYNEQFF.

V usage is TRBV5-1 and J usage is TRBJ1-6; tentative D call: TRBD1 (5 bases). The length of the CDR3 is 16 residues. Germline V lookup: CDR1 SGHRS, CDR2 YFSETQ. Deletions cut 0 bases from V and 6 bases from J, with 13 bases between. The CDR3 loop reads CASSLGGAFGNSPLHF. In DNA form, the CDR3 reads TGCGCCAGCAGCTTGGGGGGCGCGTTCGGTAATTCACCCCTCCACTTT. Together with reference TRBV5-1 and TRBJ1-6, the CDR3 gives the full variable domain: KAGVTQTPRYLIKTRGQQVTLSCSPISGHRSVSWYQQTPGQGLQFLFEYFSETQRNKGNFPGRFSGRQFSNSRSEMNVSTLELGDSALYLCASSLGGAFGNSPLHFGNGTRLTVT.

The chain has TRBV6-5 and TRBJ2-7, with TRBD2 as a possible D gene (6 bases). The CDR3 runs to 14 residues. Trimming cost V 7 bases and J 4 bases, with 17 bases left between them. Germline CDR1 and CDR2: MNHEY and SVGAGI. The CDR3 DNA sequence: TGTGCCAGCACCTCCCGGGGGAGAGAGTACGAGCAGTACTTC. Protein product: CASTSRGREYEQYF.

The chain carries TRBV5-1 and TRBJ2-3; 9 bases line up with TRBD1. Germline CDR1 is SGHRS and CDR2 is YFSETQ. This CDR3 has 16 residues. J gave up 4 bases and V 1 base, and 7 bases lay outside the gene matches. For the CDR3, the DNA is TGCGCCAGCAGCTTGACGGGACAGGGTTCTGCAGATACGCAGTATTTT. Translating gives CASSLTGQGSADTQYF.

This clone occurred a few times. The chain recombines TRBV7-2 with TRBJ2-1, with D tentatively TRBD1 (6 bases). From germline, CDR1 is SGHTA and CDR2 FQGNSA. Trimming pared 5 bases from V and 6 bases from J, leaving 14 bases between. The CDR3 spans 14 residues. This CDR3 reads CASSIYRVGNEQFF. Here the CDR3 DNA reads TGTGCCAGCAGCATCTACAGGGTAGGCAATGAGCAGTTCTTC. Complete variable domain (other parts from reference TRBV7-2 and TRBJ2-1): GAGVSQSPSNKVTEKGKDVELRCDPISGHTALYWYRQSLGQGLEFLIYFQGNSAPDKSGLPSDRFSAERTGGSVSTLTIQRTQQEDSAVYLCASSIYRVGNEQFFGPGTRLTVL.

There are a few counts of this clone. The chain employs TRBV11-1 and TRBJ2-5; D not certain. V was shortened by 4 bases and J by 3 bases, with 3 bases between the two germline ends. The CDR3 spans 11 residues. Per the germline V gene, CDR1 is SGHAT and CDR2 is FQDESV (reference sequence). Written as DNA, the CDR3 is TGTGCCAGCAGCTCAGAAGAGACCCAGTACTTC. Residues: CASSSEETQYF.

The rearrangement links TRBV29-1 to TRBJ2-2, with TRBD2 as a possible D gene (5 bases). Germline CDR1 and CDR2: SQVTM and ANQGSEA. The CDR3 is 12 amino acids. V was cut by 1 base and J by 6 bases, with 6 bases left in between. The CDR3 loop reads CSVEGAAGELFF. CDR3 bases: TGCAGCGTTGAAGGAGCGGCCGGGGAGCTGTTTTTT.

The sample holds many counts of this clone. J is TRBJ2-1 and V is TRBV29-1; D remains unclear. Looked up from germline, CDR1 is SQVTM and CDR2 is ANQGSEA. Between the trimmed V and J ends, which lost 6 bases and 6 bases, there was a span of 12 bases. The CDR3 extends over 12 amino acids. The CDR3 here is CSVRTPGNEQFF. The CDR3 DNA follows: TGCAGCGTGAGAACCCCGGGCAATGAGCAGTTCTTC.